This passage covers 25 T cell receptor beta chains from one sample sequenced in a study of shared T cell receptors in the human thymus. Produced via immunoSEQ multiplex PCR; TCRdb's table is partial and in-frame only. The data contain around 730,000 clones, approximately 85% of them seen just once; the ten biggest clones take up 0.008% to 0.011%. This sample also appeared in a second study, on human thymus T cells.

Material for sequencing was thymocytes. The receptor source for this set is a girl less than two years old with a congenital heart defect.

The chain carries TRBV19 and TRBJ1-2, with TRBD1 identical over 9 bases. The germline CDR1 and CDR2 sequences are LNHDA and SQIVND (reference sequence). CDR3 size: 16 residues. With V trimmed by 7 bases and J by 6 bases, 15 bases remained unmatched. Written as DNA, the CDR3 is TGTGCCAGTAATCAGCCCCCGGGACAGGGCATAGATGGCTACACCTTC. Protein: CASNQPPGQGIDGYTF.

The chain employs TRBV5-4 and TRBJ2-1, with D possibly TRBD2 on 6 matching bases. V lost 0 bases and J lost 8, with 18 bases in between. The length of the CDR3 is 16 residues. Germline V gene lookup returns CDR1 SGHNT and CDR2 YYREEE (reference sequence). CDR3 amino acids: CASSLANRPSADEQFF. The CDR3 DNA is TGTGCCAGCAGCTTGGCGAATCGTCCTAGCGCCGATGAGCAGTTCTTC.

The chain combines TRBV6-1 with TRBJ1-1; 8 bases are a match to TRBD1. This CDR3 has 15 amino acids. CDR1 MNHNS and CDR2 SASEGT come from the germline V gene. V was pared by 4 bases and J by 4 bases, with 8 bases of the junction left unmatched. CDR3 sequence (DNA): TGTGCCAGCAGTGCCGGGACAGGATTTGTCACTGAAGCTTTCTTT. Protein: CASSAGTGFVTEAFF.

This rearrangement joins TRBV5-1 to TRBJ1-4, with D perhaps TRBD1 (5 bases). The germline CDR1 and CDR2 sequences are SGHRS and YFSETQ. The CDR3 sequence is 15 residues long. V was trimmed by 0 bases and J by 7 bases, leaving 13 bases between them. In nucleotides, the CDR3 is TGCGCCAGCAGCTTGGATAGGGGAAAGGGTGAAAAACTGTTTTTT. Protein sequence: CASSLDRGKGEKLFF.

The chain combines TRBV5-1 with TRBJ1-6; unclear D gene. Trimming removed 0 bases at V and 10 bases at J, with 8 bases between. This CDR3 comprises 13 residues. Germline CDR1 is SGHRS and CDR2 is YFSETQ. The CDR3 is CASSLDRGSPLHF. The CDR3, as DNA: TGCGCCAGCAGCTTGGACCGTGGCTCACCCCTCCACTTT.

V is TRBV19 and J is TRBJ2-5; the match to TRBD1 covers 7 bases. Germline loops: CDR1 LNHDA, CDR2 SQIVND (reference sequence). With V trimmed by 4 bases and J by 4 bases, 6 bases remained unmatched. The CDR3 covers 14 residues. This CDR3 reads CASSKDRRPETQYF. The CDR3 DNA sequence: TGTGCCAGTAGTAAGGACAGGAGACCAGAGACCCAGTACTTC.

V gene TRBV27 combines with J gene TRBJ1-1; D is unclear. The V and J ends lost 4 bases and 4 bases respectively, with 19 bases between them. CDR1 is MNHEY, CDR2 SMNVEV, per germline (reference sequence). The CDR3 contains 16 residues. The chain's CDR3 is CASSSSPRVIFTEAFF. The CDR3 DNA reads TGTGCCAGCAGTTCCTCCCCCCGGGTAATATTCACTGAAGCTTTCTTT.

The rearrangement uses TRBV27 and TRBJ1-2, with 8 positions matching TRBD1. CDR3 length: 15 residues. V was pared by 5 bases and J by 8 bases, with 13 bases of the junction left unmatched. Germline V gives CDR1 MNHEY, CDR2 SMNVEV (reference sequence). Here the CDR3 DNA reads TGTGCCAGCAGTCCACGGACAGGGAGCGCTAAGGGCTACACCTTC. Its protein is CASSPRTGSAKGYTF.

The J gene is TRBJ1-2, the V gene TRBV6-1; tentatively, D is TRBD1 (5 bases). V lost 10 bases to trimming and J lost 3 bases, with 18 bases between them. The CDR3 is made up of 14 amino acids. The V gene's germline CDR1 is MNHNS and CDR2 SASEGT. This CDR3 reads CATRIGGVYYGYTF. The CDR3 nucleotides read TGTGCCACCAGAATTGGGGGGGTGTACTATGGCTACACCTTC.

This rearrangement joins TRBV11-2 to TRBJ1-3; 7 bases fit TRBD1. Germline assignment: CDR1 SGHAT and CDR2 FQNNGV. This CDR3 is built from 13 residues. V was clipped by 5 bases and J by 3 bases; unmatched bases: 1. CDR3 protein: CASSDRVGNTIYF. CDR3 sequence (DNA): TGTGCCAGCAGCGACAGGGTTGGAAACACCATATATTTT.

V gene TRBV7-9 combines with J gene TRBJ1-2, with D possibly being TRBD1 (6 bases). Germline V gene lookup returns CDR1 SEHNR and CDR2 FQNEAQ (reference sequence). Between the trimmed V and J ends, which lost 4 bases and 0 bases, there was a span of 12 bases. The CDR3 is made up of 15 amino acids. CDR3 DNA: TGTGCCAGCAGCTCCCCACGACAGGCTAACTATGGCTACACCTTC. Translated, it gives CASSSPRQANYGYTF.

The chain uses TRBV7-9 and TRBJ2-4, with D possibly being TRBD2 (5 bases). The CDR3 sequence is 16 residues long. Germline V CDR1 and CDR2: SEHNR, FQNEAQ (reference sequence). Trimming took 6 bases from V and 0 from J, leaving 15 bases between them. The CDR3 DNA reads TGTGCCAGCAGTCGAGAGGGCAACCTAGCCAAAAACATTCAGTACTTC. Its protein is CASSREGNLAKNIQYF.

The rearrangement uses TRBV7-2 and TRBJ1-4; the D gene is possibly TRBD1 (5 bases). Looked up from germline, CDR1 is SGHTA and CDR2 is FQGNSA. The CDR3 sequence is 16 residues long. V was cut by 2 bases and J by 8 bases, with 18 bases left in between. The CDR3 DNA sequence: TGTGCCAGCAGCTTATACTCCGCCAGGGCTTTGGAAAAACTGTTTTTT. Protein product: CASSLYSARALEKLFF. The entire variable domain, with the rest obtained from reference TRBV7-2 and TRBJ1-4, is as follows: GAGVSQSPSNKVTEKGKDVELRCDPISGHTALYWYRQSLGQGLEFLIYFQGNSAPDKSGLPSDRFSAERTGGSVSTLTIQRTQQEDSAVYLCASSLYSARALEKLFFGSGTQLSVL.

CDR3 nucleotide sequence: TGTGCCAATACAGGGGAAGGTGGCTACACCTTC. This translates into CANTGEGGYTF. V gene TRBV2 combines with J gene TRBJ1-2, with TRBD1 identical over 7 bases. CDR3 length: 11 amino acids. The germline V gene has CDR1 SNHLY and CDR2 FYNNEI. Trimming at V came to 10 bases and at J to 7 bases, leaving 6 bases not matched to a gene.

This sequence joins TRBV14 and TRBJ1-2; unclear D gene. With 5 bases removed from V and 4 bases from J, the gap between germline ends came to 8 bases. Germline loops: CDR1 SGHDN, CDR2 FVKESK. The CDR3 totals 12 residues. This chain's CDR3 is CASSNGLYGYTF. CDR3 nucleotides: TGTGCCAGCAGCAACGGACTCTATGGCTACACCTTC.

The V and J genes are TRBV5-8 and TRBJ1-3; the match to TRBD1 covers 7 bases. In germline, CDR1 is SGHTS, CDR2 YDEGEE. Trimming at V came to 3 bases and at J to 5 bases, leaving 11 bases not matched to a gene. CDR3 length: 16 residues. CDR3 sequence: CASSSVPDRVRNTIYF. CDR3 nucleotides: TGTGCCAGCAGCTCGGTTCCTGACAGGGTTAGAAACACCATATATTTT.

This CDR3 is CASSLGKEKLFF. CDR3 nucleotides: TGTGCCAGCAGCCTCGGGAAGGAAAAACTGTTTTTT. V gene TRBV7-9 combines with J gene TRBJ1-4; no clear D gene. CDR3 length: 12 residues. Between the trimmed V and J ends, which lost 5 bases and 8 bases, there was a span of 9 bases. The germline gives CDR1 SEHNR, CDR2 FQNEAQ (reference sequence).

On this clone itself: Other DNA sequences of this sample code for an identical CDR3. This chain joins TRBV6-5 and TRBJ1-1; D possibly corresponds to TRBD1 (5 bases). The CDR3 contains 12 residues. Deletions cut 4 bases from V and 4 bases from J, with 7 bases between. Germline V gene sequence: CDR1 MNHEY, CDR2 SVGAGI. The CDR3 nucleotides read TGTGCCAGCAGTTCCCAGGGCACTGAAGCTTTCTTT. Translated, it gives CASSSQGTEAFF.

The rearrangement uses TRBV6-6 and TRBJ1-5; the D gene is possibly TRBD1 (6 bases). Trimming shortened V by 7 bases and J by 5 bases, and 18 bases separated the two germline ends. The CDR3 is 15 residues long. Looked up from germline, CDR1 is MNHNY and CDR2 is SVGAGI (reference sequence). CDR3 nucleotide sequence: TGTGCCAGCATGGGGGCGGCAGGGCCCCATCAGCCCCAGCATTTT. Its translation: CASMGAAGPHQPQHF.

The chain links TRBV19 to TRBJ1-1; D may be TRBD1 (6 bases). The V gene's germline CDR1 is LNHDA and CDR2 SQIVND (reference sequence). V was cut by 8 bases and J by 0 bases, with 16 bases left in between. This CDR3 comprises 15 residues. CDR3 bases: TGTGCCAGTGAAAACAGGGTCAACGTGAACACTGAAGCTTTCTTT. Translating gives CASENRVNVNTEAFF.

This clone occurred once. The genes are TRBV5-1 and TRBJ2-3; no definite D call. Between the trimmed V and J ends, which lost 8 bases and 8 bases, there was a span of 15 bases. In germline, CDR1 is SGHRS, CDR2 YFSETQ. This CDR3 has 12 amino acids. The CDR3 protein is CARSGSEGTQYF. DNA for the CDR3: TGCGCCAGGAGTGGAAGCGAAGGTACGCAGTATTTT.

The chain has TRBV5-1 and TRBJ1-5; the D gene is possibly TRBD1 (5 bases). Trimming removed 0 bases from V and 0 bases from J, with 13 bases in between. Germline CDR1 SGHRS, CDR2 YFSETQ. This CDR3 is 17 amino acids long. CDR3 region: CASSLGGGGFSNQPQHF. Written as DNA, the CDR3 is TGCGCCAGCAGCTTGGGGGGGGGAGGATTTAGCAATCAGCCCCAGCATTTT.

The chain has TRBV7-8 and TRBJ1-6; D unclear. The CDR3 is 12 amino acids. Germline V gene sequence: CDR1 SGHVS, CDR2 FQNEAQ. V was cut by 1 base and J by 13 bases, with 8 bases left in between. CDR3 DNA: TGTGCCAGCAGCTTAGTGAACTTGCCCCTCCACTTT. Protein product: CASSLVNLPLHF.

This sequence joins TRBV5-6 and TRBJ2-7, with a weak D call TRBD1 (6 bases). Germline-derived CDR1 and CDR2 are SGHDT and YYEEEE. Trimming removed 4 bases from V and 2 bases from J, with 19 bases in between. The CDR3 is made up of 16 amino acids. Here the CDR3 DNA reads TGTGCCAGCAGCCTTAAGAAACAGGGTAAGCCCTACGAGCAGTACTTC. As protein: CASSLKKQGKPYEQYF.

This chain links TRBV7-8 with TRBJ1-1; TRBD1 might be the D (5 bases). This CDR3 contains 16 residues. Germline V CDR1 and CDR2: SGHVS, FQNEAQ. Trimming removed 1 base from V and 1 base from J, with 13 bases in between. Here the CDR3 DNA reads TGTGCCAGCAGCTTAGGACTAGGGGTTAAGAACACTGAAGCTTTCTTT. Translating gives CASSLGLGVKNTEAFF.